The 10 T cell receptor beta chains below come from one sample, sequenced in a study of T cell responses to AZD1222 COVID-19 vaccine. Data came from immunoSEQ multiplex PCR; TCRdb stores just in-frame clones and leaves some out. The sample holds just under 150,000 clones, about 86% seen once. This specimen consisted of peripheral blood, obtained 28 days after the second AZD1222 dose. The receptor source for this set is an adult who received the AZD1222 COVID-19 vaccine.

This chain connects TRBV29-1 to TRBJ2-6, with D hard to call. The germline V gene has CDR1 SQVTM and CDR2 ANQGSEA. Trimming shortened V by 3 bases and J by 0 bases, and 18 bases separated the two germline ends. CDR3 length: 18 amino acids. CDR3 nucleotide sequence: TGCAGCGTTGAGTTAAGGTACAGCCAAAGCTCTGGGGCCAACGTCCTGACTTTC. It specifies CSVELRYSQSSGANVLTF.

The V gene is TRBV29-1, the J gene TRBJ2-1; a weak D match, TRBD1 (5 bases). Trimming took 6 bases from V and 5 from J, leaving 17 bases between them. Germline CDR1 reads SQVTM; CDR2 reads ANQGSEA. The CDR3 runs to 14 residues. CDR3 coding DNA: TGCAGCGTAGGGGCGGATATAGTAAACAATGAGCAGTTCTTC. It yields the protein CSVGADIVNNEQFF.

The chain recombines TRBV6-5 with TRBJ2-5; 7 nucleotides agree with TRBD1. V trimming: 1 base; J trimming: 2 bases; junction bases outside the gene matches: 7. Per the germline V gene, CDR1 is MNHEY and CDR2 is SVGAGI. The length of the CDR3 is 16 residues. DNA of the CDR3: TGTGCCAGCAGTTACTGGGACAGCGATATACAAGAGACCCAGTACTTC. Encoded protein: CASSYWDSDIQETQYF.

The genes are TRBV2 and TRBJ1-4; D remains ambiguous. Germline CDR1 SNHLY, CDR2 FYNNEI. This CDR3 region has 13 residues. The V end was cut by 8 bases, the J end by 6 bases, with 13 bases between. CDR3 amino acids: CASYTLKDEKLFF. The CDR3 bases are TGTGCCAGCTATACCCTGAAGGATGAAAAACTGTTTTTT.

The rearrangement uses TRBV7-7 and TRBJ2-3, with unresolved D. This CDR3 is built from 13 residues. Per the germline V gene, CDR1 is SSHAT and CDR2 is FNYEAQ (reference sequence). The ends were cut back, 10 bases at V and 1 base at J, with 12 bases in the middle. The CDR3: CATLTQGTDTQYF. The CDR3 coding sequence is TGTGCCACCCTCACCCAGGGCACAGATACGCAGTATTTT.

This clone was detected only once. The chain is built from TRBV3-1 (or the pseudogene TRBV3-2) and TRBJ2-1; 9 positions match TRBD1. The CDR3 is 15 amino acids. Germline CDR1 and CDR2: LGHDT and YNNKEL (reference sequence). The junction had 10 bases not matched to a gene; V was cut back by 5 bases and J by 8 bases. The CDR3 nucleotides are TGTGCCAGCAGCAGGCCGGGACAGGGTTTCTATGAGCAGTTCTTC. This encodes CASSRPGQGFYEQFF.

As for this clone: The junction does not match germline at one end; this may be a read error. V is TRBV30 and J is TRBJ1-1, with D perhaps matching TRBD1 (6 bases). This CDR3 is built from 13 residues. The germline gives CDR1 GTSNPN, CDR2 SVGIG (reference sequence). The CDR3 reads CAWSLQGNTETFF. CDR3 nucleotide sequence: TGTGCCTGGAGTCTACAGGGAAACACTGAAACTTTCTTT.

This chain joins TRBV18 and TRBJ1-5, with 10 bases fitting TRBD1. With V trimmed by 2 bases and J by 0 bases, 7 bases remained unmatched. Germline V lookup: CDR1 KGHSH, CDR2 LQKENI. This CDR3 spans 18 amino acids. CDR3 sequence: CASSPKRTGGNSNQPQHF. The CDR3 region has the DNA TGTGCCAGCTCACCAAAGAGGACAGGGGGGAATAGCAATCAGCCCCAGCATTTT.

DNA for the CDR3: TGTGCTAGTGGTTGGGGTGGCGAGACCCAGTACTTC. This codes for CASGWGGETQYF. The chain combines TRBV12-5 with TRBJ2-5; D not resolved. The V gene lost 4 bases and the J gene lost 5 bases, with 8 bases spanning the gap. Germline V CDR1 and CDR2: LGHNT, FRNRAP. The CDR3 is made up of 12 amino acids.

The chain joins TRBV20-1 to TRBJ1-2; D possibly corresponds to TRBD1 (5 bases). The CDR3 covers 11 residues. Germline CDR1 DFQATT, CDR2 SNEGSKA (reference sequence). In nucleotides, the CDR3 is TGCACCGTCGGGGGAGCAGGTGGCTACACCTTC. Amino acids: CTVGGAGGYTF.